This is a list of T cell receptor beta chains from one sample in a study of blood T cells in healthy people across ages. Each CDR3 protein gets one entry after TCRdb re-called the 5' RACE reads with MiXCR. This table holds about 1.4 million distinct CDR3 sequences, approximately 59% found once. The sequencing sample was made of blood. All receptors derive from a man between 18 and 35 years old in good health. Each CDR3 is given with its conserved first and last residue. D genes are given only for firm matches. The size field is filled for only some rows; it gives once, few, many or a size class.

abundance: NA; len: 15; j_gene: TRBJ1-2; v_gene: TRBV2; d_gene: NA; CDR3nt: TGTGCCAGCAGTGCTTACAGGGAGGAGAACTATGGCTACACCTTC; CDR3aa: CASSAYREENYGYTF
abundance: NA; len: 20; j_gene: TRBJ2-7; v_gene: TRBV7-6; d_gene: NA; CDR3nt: TGTGCCAGCAGCTTATTAGCCCCGGGATCCCTCGGGGGACCTTCCTACGAGCAGTACTTC; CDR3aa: CASSLLAPGSLGGPSYEQYF
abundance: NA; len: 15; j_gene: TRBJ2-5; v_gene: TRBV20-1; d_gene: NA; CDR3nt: TGCAGTGCTAGAGGCGGTAAGGGCAGGAGAGAGACCCGGTACTTC; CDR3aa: CSARGGKGRRETRYF
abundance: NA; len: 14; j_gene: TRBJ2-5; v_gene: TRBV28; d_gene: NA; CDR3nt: TGTGCCAGCACTCACGGGGCCGGACGGGAGACCCAGTACTTC; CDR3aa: CASTHGAGRETQYF
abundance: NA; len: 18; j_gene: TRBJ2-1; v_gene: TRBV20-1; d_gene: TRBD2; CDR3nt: TGCAGTGCTAGAGATTCGGCCGCTAGCGGGAGGGGATACAATGAGCAGTTCTTC; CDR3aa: CSARDSAASGRGYNEQFF
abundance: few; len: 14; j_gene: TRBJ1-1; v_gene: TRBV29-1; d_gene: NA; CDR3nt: TGCAGCGTTCATATCAGGGAGGAAGCCACTGAAGCTTTCTTT; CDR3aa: CSVHIREEATEAFF
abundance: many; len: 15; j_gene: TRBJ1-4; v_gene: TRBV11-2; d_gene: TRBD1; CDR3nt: TGTGCCAGCAGCTTAGGACAGGGCCACGCTGAAAAACTGTTTTTT; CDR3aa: CASSLGQGHAEKLFF
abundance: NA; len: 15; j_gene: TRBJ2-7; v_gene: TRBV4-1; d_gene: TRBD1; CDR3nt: TGCGCCAGCAGCCATCGGGGACAGGGCAGTGACGAGCAGTACTTC; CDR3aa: CASSHRGQGSDEQYF
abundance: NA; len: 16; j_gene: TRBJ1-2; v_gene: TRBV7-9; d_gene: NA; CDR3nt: TGTGCCAGCAGCTTAGCCGAACAGGGCCTTAACTATGGCTACACCTTC; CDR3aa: CASSLAEQGLNYGYTF
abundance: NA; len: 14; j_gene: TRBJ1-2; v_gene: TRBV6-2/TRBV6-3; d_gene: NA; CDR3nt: TGTGCCAGCACCTCGGTGACAGTTAACTATGGCTACACCTTC; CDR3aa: CASTSVTVNYGYTF